The T cell receptor (beta chain) under discussion was sequenced for a study of technical replicates of blood from a few donors. The assay was immunoSEQ multiplex PCR, and TCRdb's table has in-frame clones only and misses some. The sample lists some 99,000 clones, about 95% occurring once. Per germline, CDR1 SGHRS and CDR2 YFSETQ. The CDR3 has 14 residues. Trimming shortened V by 0 bases and J by 5 bases, and 12 bases separated the two germline ends. The chain couples TRBV5-1 to TRBJ2-7; D might be TRBD2 (5 bases). The sequencing sample was made of T cells isolated from PBMCs. The TCR originated in a human donor in good health. CDR3 sequence: CASSLGAGTDEQYF. The CDR3 region has the DNA TGCGCCAGCAGCTTGGGGGCGGGTACCGACGAGCAGTACTTC.